This T cell receptor (beta chain) was recorded in a study of CD8 T cells in ankylosing spondylitis. Germline trimming cut 6 bases from V and 4 bases from J; bases unmatched to any gene: 12. The CDR3 contains 15 residues. Germline assignment: CDR1 DFQATT and CDR2 SNEGSKA (reference sequence). TCRdb fed the 5' RACE reads into MiXCR, producing one record per CDR3 protein. The table records more than 200,000 distinct CDR3 sequences, more than 20% of them present only once. This clonotype was seen more than once but under ten times. Its antigen is unknown. Study results and caveats: A number of the motif variants had already been described in reactive arthritis synovial fluid and blood.

Sequencing was carried out using blood, either unsorted or a sorted T cell fraction (not recorded which). The chain links TRBV20-1 to TRBJ2-5, with 9 nucleotides matching TRBD2. The sequence was collected from a male donor with ankylosing spondylitis or in good health (not recorded which). CDR3 region: CSADKGSGGAETQYF. In DNA form, the CDR3 reads TGCAGTGCGGACAAAGGTAGCGGGGGCGCAGAGACCCAGTACTTC.